The 7 T cell receptor beta chains below were found in one sample sequenced in a study of response to subunit inactivated influenza vaccine. TCRdb recomputed calls from the RT-PCR reads with MiXCR, one row per CDR3 protein. The data show under 550,000 distinct CDR3 sequences, 7.2% seen once. Specimen: PBMCs from blood, collected about 24 months after vaccination. The source of these receptors is a man aged 50 to 69 who received an inactivated influenza vaccine.

In this sample, this clonotype turned up a few times. This chain connects TRBV12-3 or TRBV12-4 to TRBJ1-1; the D gene is possibly TRBD1 (5 bases). CDR3 length equals 12 residues. Trimming left V 6 bases short and J 5 bases short, with 10 bases between. This CDR3 is CASRRGETEAFF. The CDR3 coding sequence is TGTGCCAGCAGGCGGGGGGAGACTGAAGCTTTCTTT.

This clonotype was observed a few times. V and J are TRBV19 and TRBJ2-1; D uncertain. Per the germline V gene, CDR1 is LNHDA and CDR2 is SQIVND (reference sequence). Trimming removed 3 bases at V and 5 bases at J, with 8 bases between. The CDR3 runs 13 residues. DNA for the CDR3: TGTGCCAGTAGTATCCGGGTCAACAATGAGCAGTTCTTC. Its translation is CASSIRVNNEQFF.

The chain recombines TRBV10-3 with TRBJ2-2; unclear D gene. The CDR3 consists of 15 residues. The germline V and J ends were trimmed by 0 bases and 7 bases, with 12 bases remaining between them. CDR1 is ENHRY, CDR2 SYGVKD, per germline. The CDR3 sequence is CAISESTPWGGELFF. Written as DNA, the CDR3 is TGTGCCATCAGTGAGTCAACGCCCTGGGGCGGGGAGCTGTTTTTT.

This clonotype was recorded a few times. This sequence joins TRBV4-2 and TRBJ1-1, with 8 nucleotides matching TRBD1. Trimming cost V 1 base and J 10 bases; bases outside gene matches: 11. Germline CDR1 reads LGHNA; CDR2 reads YNFKEQ. CDR3 length: 15 amino acids. The CDR3 protein is CASSQGAGGGSGAFF. CDR3 nucleotides: TGTGCCAGCAGCCAAGGGGCAGGGGGCGGTTCCGGAGCTTTCTTT.

This clonotype was observed a few times. This rearrangement joins TRBV6-5 to TRBJ2-3; weak D call: TRBD2 (6 bases). This CDR3 comprises 17 residues. Trimming left V 0 bases short and J 0 bases short, with 13 bases between. The germline gives CDR1 MNHEY, CDR2 SVGAGI. CDR3 nucleotide sequence: TGTGCCAGCAGTTACTCGAGTGGGGGACTCAGCACAGATACGCAGTATTTT. Residues: CASSYSSGGLSTDTQYF.

This clonotype showed up many times. This rearrangement joins TRBV28 to TRBJ1-5; 10 bases are shared with TRBD1. Germline CDR1 reads MDHEN; CDR2 reads SYDVKM. This CDR3 is 14 amino acids long. Trimming took 7 bases from V and 6 from J; bases not matched to a gene: 6. The CDR3 is CASTRQGALQPQHF. CDR3 DNA: TGTGCCAGCACGCGACAGGGGGCTCTTCAGCCCCAGCATTTT. The whole variable domain, filled in from reference TRBV28 and TRBJ1-5, reads DVKVTQSSRYLVKRTGEKVFLECVQDMDHENMFWYRQDPGLGLRLIYFSYDVKMKEKGDIPEGYSVSREKKERFSLILESASTNQTSMYLCASTRQGALQPQHFGDGTRLSIL.

Ten or more counts support this clonotype. The chain combines TRBV20-1 with TRBJ2-1; D is perhaps TRBD2 (5 bases). The CDR3 runs 14 residues. Germline V lookup: CDR1 DFQATT, CDR2 SNEGSKA (reference sequence). Trimming pared 2 bases from V and 0 bases from J, leaving 8 bases between. CDR3 bases: TGCAGTGCTAGATCCGGGGTCTCCTACAATGAGCAGTTCTTC. Translated: CSARSGVSYNEQFF.